This T cell receptor (beta chain) was identified in a study of T cells after yellow fever vaccination. The CDR3 totals 15 residues. Looked up from germline, CDR1 is SGHTA and CDR2 is FQGNSA. V trimming: 7 bases; J trimming: 2 bases; junction bases outside the gene matches: 5. TCRdb ran MiXCR on the 5' RACE reads and lists one entry per CDR3 protein. The table lists about 170,000 distinct CDR3 sequences, around 10% of them singletons, with 35% to 40% in the top ten. The TCR originated in a man aged 18 to 29 who received the YFV17D yellow fever vaccine. Sample: CD8+ T cells sorted from PBMCs, taken 15 days after the yellow fever booster vaccination. The V call is TRBV7-2, the J call TRBJ2-7, with 13 bases that match TRBD2. The CDR3 region has the DNA TGTGCCAGCACCCCGACTAGCGGGGGGACCTACGAGCAGTACTTC. Amino acid sequence: CASTPTSGGTYEQYF.